This T cell receptor (beta chain) was recorded in a study of cytomegalovirus exposure and HLA in healthy donors (dated by TCRdb to the late 2010s). Notes on the research overall: An earlier analysis of around 600 of the donors reported about 250 Gb of sequence data and some 100 million unique TCR beta sequences from 150 million to 200 million T cells. Typing coverage varied by locus: about 629-640 donors for A, B, C, DRB1 and DQB1; roughly 560 for DQA1; approximately 570 for DPA1; approximately 490 for DPB1. Every repertoire in the discovery cohort had been generated on one and the same sequencing platform. Because of strong linkage in the cohort, roughly five DR-DQ haplotypes were treated as single units for association and clustering. In a later analysis, previously published TCR beta repertoires from 600 to 850 donors were re-analyzed and high-resolution HLA genotyping was added so that TCR occurrence patterns could be studied. In the later analysis, no new phenotypic data were used to find candidate immune exposures; instead, reliance was placed on TCR beta sequences and their occurrence across donors. The genetic ancestry cluster associated with self-reported Caucasian donors included roughly four fifths of the 300 to 450 genotyped donors. A later genetic analysis took genome-wide SNP genotypes for about 60% of the roughly 670 donors and used that subset as a discovery cohort. To predict cytomegalovirus infection status, the study brought together high-throughput TCR immunosequencing, statistical association of individual TCRs with disease status, and machine learning. An earlier analysis of around 540 of the donors applied high-throughput TCR beta sequencing to assess whether each TCR beta V gene segment acted as functional or pseudogenic. An early release that covered 640 HLA-typed donors contained approximately 300 gigabases of sequencing data and 85 million to 100 million unique TCR sequences. The study was designed to test whether signatures of past pathogen exposure could be identified by cataloging public T cell receptors. On average, roughly 250,000 unique TCR beta nucleotide sequences were sequenced per donor among a few hundred genotyped donors of the cohort, with roughly a sixth of those sequences being non-productive. The study used immunosequencing to profile the T cell repertoires of 666 subjects and linked those repertoires to cytomegalovirus serostatus. Along with the approximately 670-subject first cohort, a separate validation cohort of over a hundred different subjects was used. Class I and class II HLA loci were covered by the typing at four-digit resolution. Alongside the repertoire data, information on donor age, sex, ethnicity and CMV serostatus was compiled. What the authors observed across the whole study: In a later analysis, HLA-associated TCR beta chains showed more clonal expansion and lower generation probabilities than non-associated chains that were equally common. The authors suggested that the approach could potentially be extended to other disease states and immunological phenotypes. Across donors, most TCR sequences were observed very rarely, whereas some public TCRs were present in many individuals. An association between a missense DCLRE1C variant and V-gene and J-gene trimming of TCR beta chains was found in a later genetic analysis and replicated in an independent cohort. A few of the identified cytomegalovirus-associated TCR beta chains were confirmed in vitro to be specific for cytomegalovirus antigens. The earlier analysis of approximately 590 of the donors excluded some 15 rarely observed V segments, including chromosome 9 orphons, because counts were too low. When HLA alleles, especially DR and DQ, strongly co-occurred, attributing TCR associations to individual alleles was difficult. Broadly in line with IMGT annotations, most TCR beta V segments showed up in productive rearrangements about 87% or about 30% of the time in an earlier analysis of roughly 590 of the donors. Presence/absence analyses assumed roughly uniform sequencing depth across donors, an assumption that may not hold. Specific HLA alleles were associated with roughly 17,000 TCR beta sequences at a false discovery rate of 0.05 in a later analysis. In both the original and validation cohorts, the classifier was reported to diagnose cytomegalovirus status with high specificity and sensitivity. A later analysis reported that several top co-occurrence clusters appeared linked to parvovirus B19, influenza, CMV and Epstein-Barr virus. The only immune exposure information available for the cohort was CMV serostatus. Linkage disequilibrium might explain the correlated functional status among segregating V segments, but an unknown experimental factor could not be excluded. The study listed approximately 150 TCR beta chains as associated with cytomegalovirus. Some IMGT-functional V segments, including TRBV6-2 and TRBV6-3, could not be told apart with the 87-base-pair reads, so those segments were excluded. According to a later genetic analysis, donors in an Asian-associated ancestry cluster had fewer N-insertions in productive TCRs than the roughly 660-donor mean. A further reported finding was that TCR beta sequences accurately predicted the HLA-A and HLA-B alleles for most subjects in the first cohort. Because HLA typing was missing for some donors at each locus, association tests included only the typed subset. Most CMV-associated TCR beta chains appeared to be HLA-restricted in a later analysis, and the HLA associations seemed to be driven largely by CMV exposure. In a later analysis, the rate of TCR association differed among HLA loci, with DRB1 alleles having the most associated TCRs and HLA-C alleles having the fewest. The sequencing pipeline was judged likely to have produced a cluster of highly shared sequence variants as a technical artifact. Only TCR beta chains were sequenced in this cohort, and the absence of alpha or paired-chain data limited detectable features.

For CDR1 and CDR2, the germline V gene (reference sequence) lists LNHDA and SQIVND. V loses 5 bases of germline sequence and J loses 0 bases, and the interval between the two ends is 11 bases. Measured from the cysteine to the phenylalanine, the CDR3 is 14 residues long. Only the CDR3 DNA stays, 42 bases, in frame from base 1. Comments on this clone: The antigen it recognizes is unknown. No base qualities exist here, and no much larger clone lies one base off it.

The library was built by means of the immunoSEQ multiplex PCR assay. The multiplex PCR relied on a mix of 60 forward primers for TCR Vbeta segments and 13 reverse primers for TCR Jbeta segments. A multiplex PCR assay on genomic DNA amplified the CDR3 region of rearranged TCR beta genes. On the Illumina HiSeq System, the amplified TCR beta libraries were sequenced as 87-base-pair reads. As for the authors' bioinformatics: A later analysis tallied around 87 million unique TCR beta chains across the 666 repertoires, and around 9.9 million of those chains were shared by two or more donors. Raw reads were error-corrected and collapsed into unique sequences with a nearest-neighbor algorithm that merged closely related sequences to remove PCR and sequencing errors. V, D and J gene segments were assigned by aligning CDR3 sequences to IMGT reference sequences. For a sequence to be retained, a match of at least six nucleotides to both a V gene segment and a J gene segment was required. Rearrangements were classified as productive when the CDR3 lacked stop codons and remained in frame with V and J, and all other rearrangements were classified as non-productive. Following IMGT convention, CDR3 was defined as the stretch from the second conserved V-encoded cysteine up to the conserved J-encoded phenylalanine. The earlier analysis of about 590 of the donors excluded sequences that lacked an unambiguous match to a single V gene segment. In an earlier analysis of about 590 of the donors, a V segment was called functional when productive rearrangements were above 56.7%, and segregating when the standard deviation between donors exceeded 5%. A statistical classification framework was developed to diagnose cytomegalovirus status using the catalog of TCR beta chain sequences. In a later analysis, V and J genes were assigned by comparing TCR nucleotide sequences against IMGT/GENE-DB human TR gene sequences. The TCRdist pipeline was used in a later analysis to assign CDR3 sequences and most-parsimonious VDJ recombination scenarios. In a later analysis, every TCR beta chain was defined by the combination of its CDR3 amino acid sequence and its V-gene family, and reads without a unique V-gene family were dropped. As a way to deal with suspected cross-contamination and a sequencing artifact, a later analysis dropped 450 to 600 nucleotide sequences that were highly shared and had low generation probability. A later analysis calculated a clonal expansion index for each public chain from normalized within-repertoire ranks of inferred template counts. A later analysis computed generation probabilities with a VDJ recombination model fitted to out-of-frame rearrangements, and checked the results against IGoR. In a later analysis, TCR-TCR, TCR-HLA and TCR-CMV co-occurrence was scored with hypergeometric tests, and a repertoire-size bias correction was applied to TCR pairs. In a later analysis, false discovery rates were estimated by permuting HLA or CMV assignments 20 times. A later analysis grouped co-occurring TCRs with DBSCAN, adding TCRdist sequence similarity when clustering within HLA-allele-positive subsets. Repertoires with fewer than 30,000 or more than 120,000 public chains were left out of co-occurrence clustering, as were a few repertoires with anomalous nucleotide sharing. TCRdb's version of the immuneACCESS table is confined to in-frame rearrangements and falls short of the full clone set. An unresolved V gene accounts for under half of the shortfall where checked; the remainder is of unknown origin. V and J calls and clone size are copied from that table; D and trimming were computed from the DNA. For this sample the table gives around 170,000 clones, of which 75% to 85% were detected only once. The ten most abundant clones make up approximately 0.8% of the sample.

The cohort comprised under 700 healthy bone marrow donors. All cohort members were sampled while nominally healthy, although unrecorded immune exposures were likely present. The donor tested CMV seronegative and was one of the 352 seronegative cohort members. Each donor provided a peripheral blood sample, and peripheral blood mononuclear cells were used for TCR beta sequencing. Genomic DNA was extracted from the blood cell samples with the Qiagen DNeasy Blood Extraction Kit. Sequenced sample: PBMCs. The chain joins TRBV19 to TRBJ2-7; TRBD1 is a weak D gene call, 5 bases matching. The TCR was taken from a woman aged 18-29 years in good health and CMV-seronegative. Read as DNA, the sequence is TGTGCCAGTAGTCGTTTAGGGGTCTCCTACGAGCAGTACTTC. It specifies CASSRLGVSYEQYF.